This TCR beta chain derives from a study of blood T cells in healthy people across ages. Overall study results and limits: Per million T cells, the diversity of TCR beta decreased roughly linearly as age advanced. Estimated diversity, derived from one million T cells, was regarded as an underestimate.

A J-beta primer mix and a sample-barcoded 5' primer were used in a second PCR of roughly 6 to 11 cycles. The template-switch adaptor was a 5' adaptor with 12 random nucleotides. It tagged each cDNA molecule. A single record per CDR3 protein comes from TCRdb applying MiXCR to the 5' RACE reads. The table includes about 1,500,000 distinct CDR3 sequences, approximately 40% detected once. V was clipped by 6 bases and J by 5 bases, with 10 bases between them. The CDR3 spans 12 residues. This clonotype has just a few counts. What it recognizes is unknown. Source material: blood. The rearrangement links TRBV12-3 or TRBV12-4 to TRBJ2-5; D unresolved. The clonotype was recovered from a woman aged 18-29 years in good health. CDR3 loop: CASRTNRETQYF. The CDR3, as DNA: TGTGCCAGCAGAACAAACCGGGAGACCCAGTACTTC.